This TCR beta chain was identified in a study of beta chain features in type 1 diabetes. Every bit of the isolated RNA underwent reverse transcription, so sequencing read expressed TCRB transcripts. Clones were read by immunoSEQ multiplex PCR, and TCRdb kept only the in-frame ones, dropping some. The sample lists about 130,000 clones; around 8.7% were seen once. A note on this clone: The antigen is not known.

The CDR3 length is 15 residues. V lost 1 base to trimming and J lost 2 bases; unmatched junction nucleotides: 0. Germline V gene lookup returns CDR1 SGHDN and CDR2 FVKESK. Study-wide points: Diminished insertions and augmented deletions at VDJ junctions characterized type 1 diabetes patients.

Sequencing used central memory CD4+ T cells from blood. The receptor comes from a man in his late teens or twenties in good health. The chain joins TRBV14 to TRBJ2-5, with TRBD2 matching over 11 bases. CDR3 protein: CASSQVAGGQETQYF. The CDR3 coding sequence is TGTGCCAGCAGCCAAGTAGCGGGGGGGCAAGAGACCCAGTACTTC. The full variable domain, rest sourced from reference TRBV14 and TRBJ2-5, is EAGVTQFPSHSVIEKGQTVTLRCDPISGHDNLYWYRRVMGKEIKFLLHFVKESKQDESGMPNNRFLAERTGGTYSTLKVQPAELEDSGVYFCASSQVAGGQETQYFGPGTRLLVL.